This TCR beta chain was captured in a study of blood T cell repertoires in COVID-19. Study overall: Acute-phase and convalescent COVID-19 samples originated in the United States, Italy and Spain. The cDNA or gDNA used as material had been derived from T cells, B-cell-depleted T cells, or PBMCs.

Germline CDR1 is ENHRY and CDR2 is SYGVKD. The CDR3 runs 15 residues. V was shortened by 1 base and J by 2 bases, with 11 bases between the two germline ends. TCRdb's table, derived via immunoSEQ multiplex PCR, lists solely in-frame clones and lacks some. The table has 300,000 to 400,000 clones, 85% seen once; the top ten hold roughly 7%. Sequencing input: peripheral blood. The sequence was collected from a human donor in a cohort sampled during active COVID-19. The rearrangement joins TRBV10-3 to TRBJ1-1, with TRBD1 as a possible D gene (5 bases). CDR3 amino acids: CAISEYDGGNTEAFF. CDR3 in DNA: TGTGCCATCAGTGAGTATGACGGGGGTAACACTGAAGCTTTCTTT.